One and the same sample provided the 24 T cell receptor beta chains below, sequenced in a study of OX40 agonist ivuxolimab in advanced cancers. Measured with immunoSEQ multiplex PCR; TCRdb has only the in-frame clones, and not every one. The table records under 100,000 clones, under 90% of them present only once. The sample was CD4+ or CD8+ T cells sorted from blood, taken in a trial of the OX40 agonist ivuxolimab. The source of these receptors is an adult with an advanced solid tumor such as melanoma, head and neck, liver or kidney cancer.

CDR3 residues: CASSYMGGYTF. The CDR3 nucleotides are TGTGCCAGCAGCTACATGGGGGGCTACACCTTC. The gene calls are TRBV11-1 and TRBJ1-2; no definite D call. The CDR3 has 11 residues. Germline CDR1 is SGHAT and CDR2 is FQDESV (reference sequence). The ends were cut back, 4 bases at V and 8 bases at J, with 8 bases in the middle.

The chain is built from TRBV30 and TRBJ1-1; D may be TRBD1 (6 bases). Germline lookup yields CDR1 GTSNPN and CDR2 SVGIG (reference sequence). V was shortened by 6 bases and J by 4 bases, with 15 bases between the two germline ends. The length of the CDR3 is 13 residues. The CDR3 nucleotides are TGTGCCTGTCATAGGGGGAGGGTCACTGAAGCTTTCTTT. This gives the protein CACHRGRVTEAFF.

The chain employs TRBV7-2 and TRBJ2-7; weak D call: TRBD2 (6 bases). This CDR3 has 15 amino acids. Germline values: CDR1 SGHTA, CDR2 FQGNSA. Trimming cost V 5 bases and J 4 bases, with 18 bases left between them. CDR3 sequence reads: CASSARSGVGYEQYF. The CDR3 region has the DNA TGTGCCAGCAGCGCTCGTTCGGGAGTAGGGTACGAGCAGTACTTC.

This chain joins TRBV12-5 and TRBJ1-2; 9 nucleotides align to TRBD1. CDR3 size: 14 residues. The germline V gene has CDR1 LGHNT and CDR2 FRNRAP. V lost 11 bases to trimming and J lost 4 bases; unmatched junction nucleotides: 11. In DNA form, the CDR3 reads TGTGCTCTTACAGGGACAGGGCCGCTCTATGGCTACACCTTC. Encoded protein: CALTGTGPLYGYTF.

The rearrangement links TRBV4-3 to TRBJ2-1; 8 bases align to TRBD2. V shed 1 base and J 4 bases; nucleotides not matched to a gene: 6. The germline CDR1 and CDR2 sequences are LGHNA and YSLEER. The CDR3 is made up of 16 amino acids. CDR3 sequence reads: CASSQALAGGYNEQFF. CDR3 sequence (DNA): TGCGCCAGCAGCCAAGCCCTTGCGGGGGGATACAATGAGCAGTTCTTC.

This clone was observed a single time. The CDR3 DNA follows: TGCGCCAGCAGTCAATCGGTCTTGGGACGGCGCTTCTACGAGCAGTACTTC. It is translated as CASSQSVLGRRFYEQYF. The gene calls are TRBV23-1 and TRBJ2-7; D assignment may be TRBD1 or TRBD2 (5 bases each). TRBV23-1 is filed as an ORF, its function uncertain. CDR3 length: 17 amino acids. With 0 bases removed from V and 3 bases from J, the gap between germline ends came to 18 bases.

This chain connects TRBV9 to TRBJ1-2; D is perhaps TRBD1 (6 bases). This CDR3 has 15 amino acids. Trimming shortened V by 0 bases and J by 2 bases, and 11 bases separated the two germline ends. In germline, CDR1 is SGDLS, CDR2 YYNGEE. In DNA form, the CDR3 reads TGTGCCAGCAGCGTAGTAGGGGGGTTGAACTATGGCTACACCTTC. Residues: CASSVVGGLNYGYTF.

This clone showed up just a few times. This chain connects TRBV27 to TRBJ1-5; the D gene is possibly TRBD1 (5 bases). The CDR3 consists of 15 residues. V lost 4 bases and J 5 bases, leaving 15 bases between the germline ends. From germline, CDR1 is MNHEY and CDR2 SMNVEV (reference sequence). CDR3 protein: CASSSLGQGYQPQHF. The CDR3 DNA reads as TGTGCCAGCAGTTCCCTCGGGCAGGGCTATCAGCCCCAGCATTTT.

The rearrangement uses TRBV19 and TRBJ1-6; D uncertain. V lost 7 bases, J lost 4 bases, and 20 bases lay in between. This CDR3 is built from 17 residues. The V gene's germline CDR1 is LNHDA and CDR2 SQIVND (reference sequence). The CDR3 sequence: CASTRGDPQGYNSPLHF. Written as DNA, the CDR3 is TGTGCCAGTACCCGCGGAGACCCTCAAGGTTATAATTCACCCCTCCACTTT.

The chain employs TRBV19 and TRBJ2-1; 12 bases match TRBD2. V was clipped by 4 bases and J by 2 bases; unmatched bases: 6. There are 17 residues in the CDR3. Germline CDR1 reads LNHDA; CDR2 reads SQIVND (reference sequence). The CDR3 region is CASSRASGGAPYNEQFF. In DNA form, the CDR3 reads TGTGCCAGTAGTAGAGCTAGCGGGGGGGCCCCCTACAATGAGCAGTTCTTC. Drawing the rest from reference TRBV19 and TRBJ2-1, the complete variable domain is DGGITQSPKYLFRKEGQNVTLSCEQNLNHDAMYWYRQDPGQGLRLIYYSQIVNDFQKGDIAEGYSVSREKKESFPLTVTSAQKNPTAFYLCASSRASGGAPYNEQFFGPGTRLTVL.

Comment on this clone: Given the absence of the conserved phenylalanine or tryptophan at the CDR3 end, a read error is likely. The V gene is TRBV19, the J gene TRBJ1-1; 7 positions match TRBD1. Germline CDR1 LNHDA, CDR2 SQIVND (reference sequence). J was trimmed by 2 bases and V by 4 bases; bases with no gene match: 4. This CDR3 contains 14 residues. CDR3 residues: CASSTNRGNTEAFL. Written as DNA, the CDR3 is TGTGCCAGTAGTACGAACAGGGGTAACACTGAAGCTTTCCTT.

The rearrangement links TRBV9 to TRBJ1-4; D might be TRBD1 (5 bases). The CDR3 length is 16 residues. Trimming shortened V by 3 bases and J by 7 bases, and 19 bases separated the two germline ends. Germline CDR1 SGDLS, CDR2 YYNGEE. The CDR3 protein is CASSAGGVRVGEKLFF. In DNA form, the CDR3 reads TGTGCCAGCAGCGCGGGGGGGGTCAGGGTTGGTGAAAAACTGTTTTTT.

The chain recombines TRBV9 with TRBJ2-2, with TRBD1 identical over 9 bases. Germline V CDR1 and CDR2: SGDLS, YYNGEE. The V and J ends lost 4 bases and 3 bases, in that order; junction bases with no gene match: 10. The CDR3 extends over 17 amino acids. CDR3 DNA: TGTGCCAGCAGCACACATACCGGGACAGGGTACACCGGGGAGCTGTTTTTT. Encoded protein: CASSTHTGTGYTGELFF.

This chain links TRBV5-1 with TRBJ2-4; maybe TRBD2 (6 bases). The CDR3 has 17 amino acids. V was clipped by 0 bases and J by 3 bases, with 16 bases between them. Germline CDR1 reads SGHRS; CDR2 reads YFSETQ. The CDR3 protein is CASSLEEGPLYKNIQYF. The CDR3 nucleotides are TGCGCCAGCAGCTTGGAGGAGGGACCTCTTTACAAAAACATTCAGTACTTC.

This clone was seen a handful of times. The chain employs TRBV27 and TRBJ2-7; TRBD2 might be the D (7 bases). Deletions cut 10 bases from V and 4 bases from J, with 20 bases between. CDR3 length: 14 residues. Germline V lookup: CDR1 MNHEY, CDR2 SMNVEV (reference sequence). The CDR3: CATKGGGGGYEQYF. DNA for the CDR3: TGTGCCACCAAGGGCGGGGGCGGAGGATACGAGCAGTACTTC.

The gene calls are TRBV5-8 and TRBJ2-6, with D maybe TRBD1 (5 bases). CDR1 is SGHTS and CDR2 is YDEGEE in the germline V gene. The CDR3 consists of 17 residues. V was pared by 4 bases and J by 0 bases, with 14 bases between. Here the CDR3 DNA reads TGTGCCAGCAGCGTTCAGGGTTCACTCTCTGGGGCCAACGTCCTGACTTTC. It encodes CASSVQGSLSGANVLTF. Full variable domain (remainder filled in from reference TRBV5-8 and TRBJ2-6): EAGVTQSPTHLIKTRGQQATLRCSPISGHTSVYWYQQALGLGLQFLLWYDEGEERNRGNFPPRFSGRQFPNYSSELNVNALELEDSALYLCASSVQGSLSGANVLTFGAGSRLTVL.

This clone appeared once. V usage is TRBV4-3 and J usage is TRBJ2-2, with 9 bases fitting TRBD2. There are 16 residues in the CDR3. CDR1 is LGHNA, CDR2 YSLEER, per germline. V shed 1 base and J 4 bases; nucleotides not matched to a gene: 4. CDR3: CASSQVQAGGTGELFF. The CDR3 DNA follows: TGCGCCAGCAGCCAAGTACAAGCGGGGGGCACCGGGGAGCTGTTTTTT.

V usage is TRBV7-8 and J usage is TRBJ1-3, with a tentative D call TRBD1 (5 bases). The CDR3 is 16 amino acids. CDR1 SGHVS and CDR2 FQNEAQ come from the germline V gene. V lost 2 bases to trimming and J lost 0 bases, with 11 bases between them. Written as DNA, the CDR3 is TGTGCCAGCAGCTTAACGTCCGGGGCCTCTGGAAACACCATATATTTT. It specifies CASSLTSGASGNTIYF.

This clone was detected only once. The chain combines TRBV27 with TRBJ2-5, with D unresolved. Judging by the DNA end, TRBJ2-7 fits better; the J call may be wrong. Germline V gene data show CDR1 as MNHEY and CDR2 as SMNVEV (reference sequence). The CDR3 is 13 residues long. Here the CDR3 reads CASSLGPSYEQYF. The DNA for the CDR3 is TGTGCCAGCAGTTTAGGGCCCTCCTACGAGCAGTACTTC.

This clone was recorded only once. CDR3: CASSWQVGDTEAFF. The CDR3 DNA sequence: TGTGCCAGCAGTTGGCAGGTGGGAGACACTGAAGCTTTCTTT. The V and J genes are TRBV6-6 and TRBJ1-1, with unresolved D. CDR1 and CDR2 from the germline V gene are MNHNY and SVGAGI (reference sequence). The CDR3 is made up of 14 amino acids. Trimming removed 4 bases at V and 3 bases at J, with 12 bases between.

The chain combines TRBV19 with TRBJ2-7; D is uncertain. CDR3 size: 12 residues. Germline V gene data show CDR1 as LNHDA and CDR2 as SQIVND (reference sequence). V lost 6 bases and J 2 bases, leaving 8 bases between the germline ends. Written as DNA, the CDR3 is TGTGCCAGTAGCAAGACACCCTACGAGCAGTACTTC. Its translation: CASSKTPYEQYF.

This chain joins TRBV7-9 and TRBJ2-7, with 7 nucleotides matching TRBD2. Germline lookup yields CDR1 SEHNR and CDR2 FQNEAQ (reference sequence). This CDR3 comprises 14 residues. The junction had 5 bases not matched to a gene; V was cut back by 0 bases and J by 6 bases. The CDR3 loop reads CASSLASGPGEQYF. The CDR3 region has the DNA TGTGCCAGCAGCTTAGCTAGCGGGCCGGGCGAGCAGTACTTC.

The chain links TRBV28 to TRBJ1-1; the D is unclear. Germline CDR1 MDHEN, CDR2 SYDVKM. The CDR3 has 14 residues. V was trimmed by 7 bases and J by 1 base, leaving 13 bases between them. The CDR3 loop reads CASNPRGANTEAFF. CDR3 sequence (DNA): TGTGCCAGCAACCCTCGTGGCGCGAACACTGAAGCTTTCTTT.

In the case of this clone: The conserved phenylalanine or tryptophan is not found at the CDR3 terminus, so this likely reflects a read error. V is TRBV27 and J is TRBJ1-2, with D uncertain. The germline V gene encodes CDR1 MNHEY and CDR2 SMNVEV (reference sequence). The CDR3 is 15 amino acids. Trimming removed 0 bases from V and 3 bases from J, with 11 bases in between. This chain's CDR3 is CASSLSLANYYGYTL. Written as DNA, the CDR3 is TGTGCCAGCAGTTTATCCCTGGCCAACTACTATGGCTACACCCTC.